These T cell receptor beta chains were read from a single sample in a study of blood T cell repertoires in COVID-19. Some clones are missing from TCRdb's copy, which holds only in-frame ones; the method was immunoSEQ multiplex PCR. The sample has 250,000 to 300,000 clones; less than 85% are singletons. Sequencing was carried out using peripheral blood. These receptors all come from a woman aged 18-29 years with acute or convalescent COVID-19. CDR3s include the opening cysteine and the closing phenylalanine or tryptophan. D genes are given only for firm matches. The size entry is marked missing in some rows and otherwise reads once, few, many or a size class.

- TRBJ1-1 TRBD1 TRBV20-1 TGCAGTGCTCCGACAGGGGTGGAAGCTTTCTTT CSAPTGVEAFF
- TRBJ2-7 TRBD2 TRBV7-2 TGTGCCAGCAGCCAAGATAGCGCTAGCGGGAACCGTTACGAGCAGTACTTC CASSQDSASGNRYEQYF
- TRBJ2-2 TRBD2 TRBV5-1 TGCGCCAGCAGACCTCCCATAGCGGGAGCGAACACCGGGGAGCTGTTTTTT CASRPPIAGANTGELFF
- TRBJ2-7 TRBD2 TRBV18 TGTGCCAGCTCACCGGCGGGAGGGTCCTCCTACGAGCAGTACTTC CASSPAGGSSYEQYF
- TRBJ2-7 - TRBV13 TGTGCCAGCAGCATGGGACTTCTTAGGACCTACGAGCAGTACTTC CASSMGLLRTYEQYF
- TRBJ1-5 TRBD1 TRBV30 TGTGCCTGGGACAGGGGGTTGGGACAGCCCCAGCATTTT CAWDRGLGQPQHF
few TRBJ2-3 TRBD2 TRBV3-1/TRBV3-2 TGTGCCAGCCGTTTTAGCGGGGCGAGCACAGATACGCAGTATTTT CASRFSGASTDTQYF
- TRBJ1-2 TRBD1 TRBV9 TGTGCCAGCAGCGTTCCCGGGACAGGGGTCGGCTATGGCTACACCTTC CASSVPGTGVGYGYTF
- TRBJ1-4 - TRBV19 TGTGCCAGTAGTATTAGCAGCGCAACTAATGAAAAACTGTTTTTT CASSISSATNEKLFF
once TRBJ2-1 TRBD2 TRBV7-8 TGTGCCAGCAGCGCCCGACTAGCGGGGAAAAAAAGCTCCTACAATGAGCAGTTCTTC CASSARLAGKKSSYNEQFF
- TRBJ2-3 - TRBV7-6 TGTGCCAGCAGCTTACGACATGGAAGCACAGATACGCAGTATTTT CASSLRHGSTDTQYF
- TRBJ1-6 - TRBV7-9 TGTGCCAGCAGCTTAGCACCAGGGTCGGATAATTCACCCCTCCACTTT CASSLAPGSDNSPLHF
- TRBJ1-5 - TRBV4-1 TGCGCCAGCAGCCAAGTGGCAGACAATCAGCCCCAGCATTTT CASSQVADNQPQHF
few TRBJ1-2 - TRBV6-5 TGTGCCAGCAGTTACTACGGGTCCGAGGGCTACACCTTC CASSYYGSEGYTF
- TRBJ2-1 TRBD2 TRBV6-6 TGTGCCAGCAAAGGACTAGCGGGAGATTTTAGGGGTGAGCAGTTCTTC CASKGLAGDFRGEQFF
- TRBJ2-3 TRBD1 TRBV7-8 TGTGCCAGCAGCCTCCGGGACAGGGCAGATACGCAGTATTTT CASSLRDRADTQYF
- TRBJ1-1 - TRBV6-5 TGTGCCAGCAGTTATCGCGGGGCGCGGGGCACTGAAGCTTTCTTT CASSYRGARGTEAFF
- TRBJ1-3 - TRBV6-6 TGTGCCAGCAGTTACAGTGCAGACTCTGGAAACACCATATATTTT CASSYSADSGNTIYF
- TRBJ2-5 - TRBV29-1 TGCAGCGTTGAACCCGACTCTTACCAAGAGACCCAGTACTTC CSVEPDSYQETQYF
- TRBJ2-4 TRBD1 TRBV5-6 TGTGCCAGCAGCGGGGGACAGGGGGCTCGAAGCATTCAGTACTTC CASSGGQGARSIQYF
- TRBJ1-1 - TRBV11-2 TGTGCCAGCTCAGGGGTAATTGGTTTTTTTAGCACTGAAGCTTTCTTT CASSGVIGFFSTEAFF
- TRBJ2-1 - TRBV9 TGTGCCAGCAGCGTAGACTACCCTACCTACAATGAGCAGTTCTTC CASSVDYPTYNEQFF
- TRBJ2-7 TRBD2 TRBV3-1/TRBV3-2 TGTGCCAGCAGCCCTAGCGGGAGGCACGGCGAGCAGTACTTC CASSPSGRHGEQYF
- TRBJ2-2 - TRBV15 TGTGCCACCAGCAGAGACAAGAACACCGGGGAGCTGTTTTTT CATSRDKNTGELFF
- TRBJ2-7 TRBD1 TRBV2 TGTGCCAGCAGCACCGACAGGGGACAGGACGAGCAGTACTTC CASSTDRGQDEQYF
- TRBJ2-7 TRBD2 TRBV6-2/TRBV6-3 TGTGCCAGCAGTTTCCCCCGAAGCGGGACCTACGAGCAGTACTTC CASSFPRSGTYEQYF
- TRBJ2-1 TRBD2 TRBV25-1 TGTGCCAGCAGTGAATTTAGACTAGCGGGAGTTGGTAATGAGCAGTTCTTC CASSEFRLAGVGNEQFF
- TRBJ1-1 TRBD1 TRBV19 TGTGCCAGTAGTTACCGGACAGGGCGGACGAACACTGAAGCTTTCTTT CASSYRTGRTNTEAFF
- TRBJ2-2 TRBD1 TRBV9 TGTGCCAGCAGCGCCGGACAGGGTCGTACCGGGGAGCTGTTTTTT CASSAGQGRTGELFF
- TRBJ1-2 - TRBV27 TGTGCCAGCAGTTCAGGGGTCTCCGGCTACACCTTC CASSSGVSGYTF
- TRBJ2-7 - TRBV25-1 TGTGCCAGCAGTCCTCTCCGCCGGGACATCGAGTCCTACGAGCAGTACTTC CASSPLRRDIESYEQYF